This T cell receptor (beta chain) derives from a study of T cell responses to AZD1222 COVID-19 vaccine. Study results and caveats: Only a handful of AZD1222 recipients were seropositive at baseline. Spike-specific TCR breadth and depth were elevated following two AZD1222 doses. A mostly white British donor set with more females was recruited, and clonal diversity was possibly underestimated.

Clones were sequenced by immunoSEQ multiplex PCR, and TCRdb holds only the in-frame ones, with some missing. The sample holds some 90,000 clones, approximately 86% seen once. Germline V gene lookup returns CDR1 SGHTA and CDR2 FQGNSA. This CDR3 comprises 15 residues. V lost 4 bases, J lost 0 bases, and 5 bases stayed unmatched. With regard to this clone: Its cognate antigen is unknown.

The V call is TRBV7-2, the J call TRBJ1-1; 7 bases line up with TRBD1. Sequences were derived from peripheral blood, sampled on day 0 of AZD1222 vaccination. The clonotype was recovered from an adult in good health. The CDR3 sequence is CASSSRDRMNTEAFF. The CDR3 DNA sequence: TGTGCCAGCAGCTCCAGGGACAGAATGAACACTGAAGCTTTCTTT.